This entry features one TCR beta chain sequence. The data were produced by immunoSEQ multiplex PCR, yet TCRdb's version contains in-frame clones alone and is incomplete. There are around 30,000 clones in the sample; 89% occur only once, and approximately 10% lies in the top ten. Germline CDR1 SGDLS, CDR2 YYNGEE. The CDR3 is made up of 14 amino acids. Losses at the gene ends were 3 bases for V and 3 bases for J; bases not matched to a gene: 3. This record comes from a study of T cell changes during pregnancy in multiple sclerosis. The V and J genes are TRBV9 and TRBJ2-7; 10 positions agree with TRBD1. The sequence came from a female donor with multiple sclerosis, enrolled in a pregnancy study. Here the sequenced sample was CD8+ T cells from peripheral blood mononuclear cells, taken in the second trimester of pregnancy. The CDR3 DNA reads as TGTGCCAGCAGCGCTGGACAGGGGGGCTACGAGCAGTACTTC. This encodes CASSAGQGGYEQYF.